This TCR beta chain came from a study of cytomegalovirus exposure and HLA in healthy donors. Study-wide results and caveats: HLA allele associations emerged for roughly 17,000 TCR beta sequences in a later analysis, at 0.05 false discovery rate. The later analysis indicated that the majority of CMV-associated TCR beta chains appeared HLA-restricted.

The germline gives CDR1 SGHDN, CDR2 FVKESK. V was clipped by 0 bases and J by 2 bases, with 11 bases between them. CDR3 size: 16 residues. The PCR had 60 Vbeta and 13 Jbeta primers. Profiling relied on immunoSEQ multiplex PCR, and the TCRdb table lists in-frame clones only, not all of them. Found here are almost 85,000 clones, around 80% of them singletons; the top ten hold 2.5%. Note on this clone: No antigen is known for it.

The sample taken for sequencing was PBMCs. The source of this sequence is a male donor in good health and CMV-seropositive. This sequence joins TRBV14 and TRBJ1-3, with a possible D match to TRBD1 (5 bases). CDR3 sequence (DNA): TGTGCCAGCAGCCAAGAAATGGGCAGGGCTGGAAACACCATATATTTT. It is translated as CASSQEMGRAGNTIYF.